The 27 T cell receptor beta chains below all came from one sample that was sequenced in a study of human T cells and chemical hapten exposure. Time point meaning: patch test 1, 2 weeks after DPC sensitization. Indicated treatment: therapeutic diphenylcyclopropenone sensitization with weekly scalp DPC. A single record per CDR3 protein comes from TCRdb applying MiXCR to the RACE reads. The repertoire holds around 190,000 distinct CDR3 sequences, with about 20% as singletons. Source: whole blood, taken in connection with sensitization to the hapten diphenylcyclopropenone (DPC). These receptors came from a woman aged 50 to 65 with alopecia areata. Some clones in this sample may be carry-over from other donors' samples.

This chain's CDR3 is CAISESDRKSSYEQYF. Written as DNA, the CDR3 is TGTGCCATCAGTGAGTCTGACAGGAAATCTTCCTACGAGCAGTACTTC. The chain carries TRBV10-3 and TRBJ2-7; D may be TRBD1 (6 bases). Trimming cost V 0 bases and J 1 base, with 13 bases left between them. This CDR3 is built from 16 residues. Germline-derived CDR1 and CDR2 are ENHRY and SYGVKD.

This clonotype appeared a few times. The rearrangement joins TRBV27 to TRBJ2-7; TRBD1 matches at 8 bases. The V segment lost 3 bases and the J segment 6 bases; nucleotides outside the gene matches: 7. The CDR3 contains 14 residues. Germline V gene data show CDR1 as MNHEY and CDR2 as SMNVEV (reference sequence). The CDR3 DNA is TGTGCCAGCAGTTTTCCGGGACAGGTGGGCGAGCAGTACTTC. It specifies CASSFPGQVGEQYF.

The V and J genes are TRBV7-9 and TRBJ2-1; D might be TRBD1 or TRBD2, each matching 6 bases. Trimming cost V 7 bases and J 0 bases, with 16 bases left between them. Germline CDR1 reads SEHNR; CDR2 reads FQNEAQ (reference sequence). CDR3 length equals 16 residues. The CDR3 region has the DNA TGTGCCAGCACCCCGAGGGGGGCCGTCTCCTACAATGAGCAGTTCTTC. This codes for CASTPRGAVSYNEQFF.

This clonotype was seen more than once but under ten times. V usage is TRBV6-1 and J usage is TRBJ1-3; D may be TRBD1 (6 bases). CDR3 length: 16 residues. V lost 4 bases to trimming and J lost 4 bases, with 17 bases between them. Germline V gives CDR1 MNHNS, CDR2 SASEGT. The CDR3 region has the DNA TGTGCCAGCAGTGGTAAACAGGGTAAAGAGGGAAACACCATATATTTT. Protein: CASSGKQGKEGNTIYF.

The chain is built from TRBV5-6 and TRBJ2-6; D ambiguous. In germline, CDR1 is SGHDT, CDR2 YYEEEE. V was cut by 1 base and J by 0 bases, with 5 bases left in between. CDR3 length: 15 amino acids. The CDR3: CASSLYDSGANVLTF. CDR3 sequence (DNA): TGTGCCAGCAGCTTGTATGACTCTGGGGCCAACGTCCTGACTTTC.

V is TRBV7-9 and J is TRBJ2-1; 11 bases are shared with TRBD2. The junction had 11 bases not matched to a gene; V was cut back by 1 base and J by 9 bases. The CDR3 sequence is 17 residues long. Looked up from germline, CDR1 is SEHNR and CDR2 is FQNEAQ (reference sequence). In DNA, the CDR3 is TGTGCCAGCAGCTTAGTCCGGGCTAGCGGGAGGACGGGTGAGCAGTTCTTC. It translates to CASSLVRASGRTGEQFF.

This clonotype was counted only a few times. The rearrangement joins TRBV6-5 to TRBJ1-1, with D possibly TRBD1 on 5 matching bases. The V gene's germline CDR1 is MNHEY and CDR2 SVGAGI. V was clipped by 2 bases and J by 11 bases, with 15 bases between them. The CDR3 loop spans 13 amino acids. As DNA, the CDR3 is TGTGCCAGCAGTTACCCAGGGAACCCCTTGGCTTTCTTT. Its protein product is CASSYPGNPLAFF.

The CDR3 bases are TGTGCCAGCAGTTTATCGGGAGGACAGGGACGAGCTTTCTTT. Its translation is CASSLSGGQGRAFF. The chain has TRBV27 and TRBJ1-1; 8 bases are a match to TRBD1. From germline, CDR1 is MNHEY and CDR2 SMNVEV (reference sequence). The V segment lost 0 bases and the J segment 10 bases; nucleotides outside the gene matches: 7. The CDR3 spans 14 residues.

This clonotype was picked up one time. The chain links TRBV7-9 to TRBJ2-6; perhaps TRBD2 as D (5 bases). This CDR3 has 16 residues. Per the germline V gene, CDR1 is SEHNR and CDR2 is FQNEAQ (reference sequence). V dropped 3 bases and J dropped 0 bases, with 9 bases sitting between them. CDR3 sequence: CASSFGGHSGANVLTF. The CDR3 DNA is TGTGCCAGCAGCTTTGGAGGTCACTCTGGGGCCAACGTCCTGACTTTC.

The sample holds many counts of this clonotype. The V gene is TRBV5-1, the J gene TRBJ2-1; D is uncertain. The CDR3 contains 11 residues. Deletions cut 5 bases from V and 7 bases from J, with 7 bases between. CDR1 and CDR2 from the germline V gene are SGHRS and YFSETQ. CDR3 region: CASRSQNEQFF. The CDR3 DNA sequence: TGCGCCAGCAGGTCCCAAAATGAGCAGTTCTTC.

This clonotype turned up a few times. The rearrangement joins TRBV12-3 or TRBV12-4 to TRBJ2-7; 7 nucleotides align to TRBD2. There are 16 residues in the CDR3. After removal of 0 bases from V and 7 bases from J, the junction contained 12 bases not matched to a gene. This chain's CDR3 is CASSLAGLGVRQEQYF. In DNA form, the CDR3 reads TGTGCCAGCAGTTTAGCAGGACTAGGTGTGCGGCAAGAGCAGTACTTC.

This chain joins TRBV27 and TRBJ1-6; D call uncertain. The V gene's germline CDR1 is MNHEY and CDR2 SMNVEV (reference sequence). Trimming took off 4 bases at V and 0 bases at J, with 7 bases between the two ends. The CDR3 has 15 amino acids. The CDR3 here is CASSSSASYNSPLHF. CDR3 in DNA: TGTGCCAGCAGTTCGTCAGCCTCCTATAATTCACCCCTCCACTTT.

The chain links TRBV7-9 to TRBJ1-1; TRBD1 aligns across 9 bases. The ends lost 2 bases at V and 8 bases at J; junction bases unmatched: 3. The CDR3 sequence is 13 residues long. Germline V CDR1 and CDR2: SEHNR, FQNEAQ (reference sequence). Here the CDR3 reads CASSLRDRAEAFF. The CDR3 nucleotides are TGTGCCAGCAGCTTAAGGGACAGGGCAGAAGCTTTCTTT.

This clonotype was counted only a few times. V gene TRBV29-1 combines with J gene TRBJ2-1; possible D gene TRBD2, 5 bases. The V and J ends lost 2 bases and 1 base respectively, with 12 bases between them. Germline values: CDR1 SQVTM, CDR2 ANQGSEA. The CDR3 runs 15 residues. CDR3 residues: CSVEWQRRSYNEQFF. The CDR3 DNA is TGCAGCGTTGAATGGCAGCGGCGTTCCTACAATGAGCAGTTCTTC.

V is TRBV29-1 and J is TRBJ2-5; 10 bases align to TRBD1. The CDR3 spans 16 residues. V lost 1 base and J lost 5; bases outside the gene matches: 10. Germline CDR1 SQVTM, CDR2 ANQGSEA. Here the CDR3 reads CSVEGQTGGIWETQYF. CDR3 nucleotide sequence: TGCAGCGTTGAAGGACAGACAGGGGGCATTTGGGAGACCCAGTACTTC.

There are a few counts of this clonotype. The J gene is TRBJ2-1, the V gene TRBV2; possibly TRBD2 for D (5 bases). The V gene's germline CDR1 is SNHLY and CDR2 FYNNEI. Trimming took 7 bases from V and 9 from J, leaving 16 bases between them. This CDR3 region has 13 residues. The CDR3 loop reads CASNQEGPLEQFF. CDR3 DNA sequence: TGTGCCAGCAACCAAGAGGGCCCTCTTGAGCAGTTCTTC.

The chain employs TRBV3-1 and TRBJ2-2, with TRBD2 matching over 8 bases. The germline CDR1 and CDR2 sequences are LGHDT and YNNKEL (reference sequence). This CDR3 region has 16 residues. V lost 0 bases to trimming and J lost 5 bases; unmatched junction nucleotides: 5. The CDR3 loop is CASSQESGSATGELFF. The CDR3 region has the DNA TGTGCCAGCAGCCAAGAAAGCGGGAGTGCTACCGGGGAGCTGTTTTTT.

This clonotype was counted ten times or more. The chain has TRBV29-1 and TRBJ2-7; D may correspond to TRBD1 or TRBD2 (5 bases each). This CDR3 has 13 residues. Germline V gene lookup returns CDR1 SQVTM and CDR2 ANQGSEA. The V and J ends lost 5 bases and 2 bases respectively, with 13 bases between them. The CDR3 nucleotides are TGCAGCGTTTCAAGGGACGGAGCCTACGAGCAGTACTTC. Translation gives CSVSRDGAYEQYF.

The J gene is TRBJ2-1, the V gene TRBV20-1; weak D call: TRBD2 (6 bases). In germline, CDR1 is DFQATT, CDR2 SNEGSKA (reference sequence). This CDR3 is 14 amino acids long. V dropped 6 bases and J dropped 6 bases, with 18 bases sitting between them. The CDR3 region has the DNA TGCAGTGCCCCGGACTACCTTGACTCCAATGAGCAGTTCTTC. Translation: CSAPDYLDSNEQFF.

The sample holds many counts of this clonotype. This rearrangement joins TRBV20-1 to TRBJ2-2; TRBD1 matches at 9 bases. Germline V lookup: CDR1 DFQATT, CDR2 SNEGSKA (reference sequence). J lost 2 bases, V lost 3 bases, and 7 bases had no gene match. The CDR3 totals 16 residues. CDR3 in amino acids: CSASIQGAFNTGELFF. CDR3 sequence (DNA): TGCAGTGCTAGTATACAGGGGGCTTTCAACACCGGGGAGCTGTTTTTT.

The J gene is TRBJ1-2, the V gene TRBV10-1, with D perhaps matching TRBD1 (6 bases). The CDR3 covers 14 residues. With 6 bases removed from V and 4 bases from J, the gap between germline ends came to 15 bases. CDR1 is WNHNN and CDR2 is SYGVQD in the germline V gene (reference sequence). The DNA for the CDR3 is TGCGCCAGCAGCCAGGGGATAAGCGGCTATGGCTACACCTTC. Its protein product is CASSQGISGYGYTF.

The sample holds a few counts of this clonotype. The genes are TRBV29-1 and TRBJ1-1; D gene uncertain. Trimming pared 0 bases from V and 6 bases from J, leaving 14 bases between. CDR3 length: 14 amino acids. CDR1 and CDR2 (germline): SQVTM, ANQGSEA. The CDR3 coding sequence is TGCAGCGTTGAAGATCGCAGTGGCTTCCCTGAAGCTTTCTTT. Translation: CSVEDRSGFPEAFF.

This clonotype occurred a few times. The CDR3 sequence is CASTRLNTEAFF. CDR3 DNA sequence: TGTGCCAGCACCAGGCTGAACACTGAAGCTTTCTTT. The chain links TRBV6-1 to TRBJ1-1; no reliable D call. This CDR3 contains 12 residues. Germline CDR1 reads MNHNS; CDR2 reads SASEGT. V was shortened by 7 bases and J by 0 bases, with 6 bases between the two germline ends.

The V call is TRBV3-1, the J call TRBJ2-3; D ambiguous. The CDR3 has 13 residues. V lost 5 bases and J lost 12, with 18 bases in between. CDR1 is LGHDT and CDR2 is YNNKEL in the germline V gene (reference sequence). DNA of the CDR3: TGTGCCAGCAGCTTCCGGGCTACACCCTTCCAGTATTTT. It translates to CASSFRATPFQYF.

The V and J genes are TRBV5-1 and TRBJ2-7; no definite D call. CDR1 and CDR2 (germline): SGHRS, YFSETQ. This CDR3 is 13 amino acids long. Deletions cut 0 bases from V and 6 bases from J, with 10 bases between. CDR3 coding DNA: TGCGCCAGCAGCTTGGAGGTGATGGGCGAGCAGTACTTC. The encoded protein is CASSLEVMGEQYF.

The CDR3 loop is CASSLQGTAYEQYF. CDR3 coding DNA: TGTGCCAGCAGCTTACAAGGAACCGCCTACGAGCAGTACTTC. The chain carries TRBV6-2 or TRBV6-3 and TRBJ2-7; no reliable D call. The CDR3 sequence is 14 residues long. Germline V gene sequence: CDR1 MNHEY, CDR2 SVGEGT. The V end was cut by 6 bases, the J end by 2 bases, with 14 bases between.

This CDR3 is CASSDEYTEAFF. The CDR3 DNA reads TGTGCCAGCAGCGATGAATACACTGAAGCTTTCTTT. The rearrangement links TRBV12-3 or TRBV12-4 to TRBJ1-1; D remains ambiguous. CDR3 size: 12 residues. The ends were cut back, 6 bases at V and 3 bases at J, with 8 bases in the middle.